This T cell receptor (beta chain) is drawn from a study of blood T cell repertoires in COVID-19. J gave up 6 bases and V 4 bases, and 8 bases lay outside the gene matches. The CDR3 extends over 14 amino acids. The germline V gene encodes CDR1 SGHTS and CDR2 YDEGEE. Clones were read by immunoSEQ multiplex PCR, and TCRdb kept only the in-frame ones, dropping some. The profile shows a few hundred thousand clones, about 90% of them singletons. Sequencing was done on a sample of PBMCs or T cells enriched from blood (not recorded which). This TCR was recovered from a woman aged 25 to 39 who had recovered from COVID-19. The rearrangement uses TRBV5-8 and TRBJ1-2; TRBD1 matches 8 bases. CDR3: CASSRNAGGDGYTF. DNA for the CDR3: TGTGCCAGCAGCCGCAACGCAGGGGGCGATGGCTACACCTTC.